The 4 T cell receptor beta chains in this list originate from one sample, sequenced in a study of human T cells and chemical hapten exposure (dated by TCRdb to about 2021). The library came from 5' RACE. TCRdb lists the instrument as Illumina MiSeq. TCRdb passed the public sequencing reads through fastp at Q25 and MiXCR, retaining productive beta sequences. Merged by CDR3 protein, the rows form single entries marked with the most common genes and DNA. In all, the sample holds roughly 81,000 distinct CDR3 sequences, and more than 15% of those were seen once. In total, the top ten clones hold under 7.5% of the sample. Total RNA was extracted from unfractionated whole blood collected in Tempus Blood RNA tubes. Every receptor here comes from a female donor in good health.

The chain recombines TRBV19 with TRBJ1-2; D perhaps matches TRBD1 (5 bases). The V end lost 4 bases, the J end lost 8 bases, and 20 bases lay between the germline ends. Looked up from germline, CDR1 is LNHDA and CDR2 is SQIVND (reference sequence). CDR3 length: 15 amino acids. For the CDR3, the DNA is TGTGCCAGTAGTACCAAGGGACTGGTGTTCTTCGGCTACACCTTC. This encodes CASSTKGLVFFGYTF.

This clonotype has just a few counts. The chain is built from TRBV6-6 and TRBJ1-1, with D possibly TRBD1 on 5 matching bases. This CDR3 has 13 amino acids. CDR1 is MNHNY, CDR2 SVGAGI, per germline (reference sequence). V was pared by 8 bases and J by 11 bases, with 21 bases between. Here the CDR3 reads CASYQGGPEEAFF. The CDR3 nucleotides read TGTGCCAGCTATCAGGGAGGTCCTGAAGAGGCTTTCTTT.

This clonotype was seen a handful of times. The rearrangement uses TRBV6-6 and TRBJ1-1; D is unclear. Trimming took 2 bases from V and 0 from J, leaving 7 bases between them. The germline CDR1 and CDR2 sequences are MNHNY and SVGAGI (reference sequence). The CDR3 loop spans 14 amino acids. The CDR3 DNA follows: TGTGCCAGCAGTTACGAAGAGATGAACACTGAAGCTTTCTTT. It is translated as CASSYEEMNTEAFF.

The V call is TRBV12-3 or TRBV12-4, the J call TRBJ2-1, with a tentative D call TRBD2 (5 bases). V lost 5 bases to trimming and J lost 1 base, with 15 bases between them. This CDR3 comprises 16 residues. For the CDR3, the DNA is TGTGCCAGCAGTCCTGGGCGAGGGATTTCCTACAATGAGCAGTTCTTC. It codes for CASSPGRGISYNEQFF.